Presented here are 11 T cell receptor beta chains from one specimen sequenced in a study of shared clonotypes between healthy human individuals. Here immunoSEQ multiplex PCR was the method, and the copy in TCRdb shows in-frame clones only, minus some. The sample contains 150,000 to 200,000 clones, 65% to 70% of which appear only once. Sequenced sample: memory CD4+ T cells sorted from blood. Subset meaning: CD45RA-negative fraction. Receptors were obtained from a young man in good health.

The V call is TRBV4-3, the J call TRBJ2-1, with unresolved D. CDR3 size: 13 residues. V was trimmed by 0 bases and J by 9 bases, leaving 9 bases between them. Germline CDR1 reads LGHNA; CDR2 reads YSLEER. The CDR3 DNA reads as TGCGCCAGCAGCCAAGATCAGAAGGTTGAGCAGTTCTTC. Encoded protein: CASSQDQKVEQFF.

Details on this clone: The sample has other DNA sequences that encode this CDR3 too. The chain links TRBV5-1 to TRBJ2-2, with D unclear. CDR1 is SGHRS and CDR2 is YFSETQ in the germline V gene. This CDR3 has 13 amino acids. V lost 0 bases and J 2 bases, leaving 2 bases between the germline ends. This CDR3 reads CASSLDNTGELFF. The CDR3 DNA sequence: TGCGCCAGCAGCTTGGACAACACCGGGGAGCTGTTTTTT.

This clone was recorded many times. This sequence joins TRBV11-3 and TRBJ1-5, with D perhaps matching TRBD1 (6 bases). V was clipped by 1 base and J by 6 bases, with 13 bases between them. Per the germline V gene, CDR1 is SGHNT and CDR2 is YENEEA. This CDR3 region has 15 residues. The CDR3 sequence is CASSLGVTGFQPQHF. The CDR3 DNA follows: TGTGCCAGCAGCTTAGGAGTTACAGGGTTTCAGCCCCAGCATTTT.

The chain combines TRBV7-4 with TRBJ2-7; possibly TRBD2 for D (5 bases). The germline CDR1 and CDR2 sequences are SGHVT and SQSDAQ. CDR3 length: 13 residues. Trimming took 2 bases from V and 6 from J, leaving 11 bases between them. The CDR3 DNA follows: TGTGCCAGCAGCTTAACCGGGGTCGGCGAGCAGTACTTC. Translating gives CASSLTGVGEQYF. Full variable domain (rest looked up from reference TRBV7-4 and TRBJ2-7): GAGVSQSPRYKVAKRGRDVALRCDSISGHVTLYWYRQTLGQGSEVLTYSQSDAQRDKSGRPSGRFSAERPERSVSTLKIQRTEQGDSAVYLCASSLTGVGEQYFGPGTRLTVT.

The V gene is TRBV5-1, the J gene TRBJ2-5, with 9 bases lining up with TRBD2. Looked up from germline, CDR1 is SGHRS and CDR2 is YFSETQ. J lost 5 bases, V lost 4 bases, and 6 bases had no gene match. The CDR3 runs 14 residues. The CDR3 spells CASSMGLAGETQYF. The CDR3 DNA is TGCGCCAGCAGCATGGGACTAGCCGGCGAGACCCAGTACTTC.

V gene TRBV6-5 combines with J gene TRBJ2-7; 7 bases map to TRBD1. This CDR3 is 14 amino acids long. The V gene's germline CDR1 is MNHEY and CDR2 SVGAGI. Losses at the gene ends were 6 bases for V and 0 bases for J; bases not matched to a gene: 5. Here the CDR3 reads CASRSTGSSYEQYF. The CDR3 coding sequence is TGTGCCAGCAGATCGACAGGGAGCTCCTACGAGCAGTACTTC.

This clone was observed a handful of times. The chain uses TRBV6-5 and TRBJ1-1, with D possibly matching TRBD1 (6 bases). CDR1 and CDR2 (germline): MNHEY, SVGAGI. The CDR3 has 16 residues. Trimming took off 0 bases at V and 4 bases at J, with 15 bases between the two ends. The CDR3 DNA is TGTGCCAGCAGTTACTCGACAGGTGCGGGGAGCACTGAAGCTTTCTTT. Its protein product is CASSYSTGAGSTEAFF.

The CDR3 DNA reads TGTGCCAGCAGCGCAACAGGGGCAGATACGCAGTATTTT. It translates to CASSATGADTQYF. This chain uses TRBV7-2 with TRBJ2-3; TRBD1 matches 7 bases. The CDR3 length is 13 residues. V lost 5 bases, J lost 4 bases, and 3 bases stayed unmatched. Germline V CDR1 and CDR2: SGHTA, FQGNSA.

The CDR3 sequence is CASSFAGSTGELFF. In nucleotides, the CDR3 is TGCGCCAGCAGCTTTGCGGGGTCGACCGGGGAGCTGTTTTTT. This chain links TRBV5-1 with TRBJ2-2; the D gene is possibly TRBD2 (6 bases). Trimming cost V 2 bases and J 5 bases, with 10 bases left between them. Per the germline V gene, CDR1 is SGHRS and CDR2 is YFSETQ. The CDR3 loop spans 14 amino acids.

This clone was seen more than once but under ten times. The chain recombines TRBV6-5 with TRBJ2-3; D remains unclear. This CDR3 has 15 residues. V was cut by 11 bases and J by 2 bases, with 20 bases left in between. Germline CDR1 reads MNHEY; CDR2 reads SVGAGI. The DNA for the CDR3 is TGTGCCGGACCTCGTCCGGATGGGTACACAGATACGCAGTATTTT. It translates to CAGPRPDGYTDTQYF.

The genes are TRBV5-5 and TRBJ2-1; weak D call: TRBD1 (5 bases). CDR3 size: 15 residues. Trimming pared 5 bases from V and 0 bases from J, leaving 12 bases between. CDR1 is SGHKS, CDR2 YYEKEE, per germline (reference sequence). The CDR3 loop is CASSSDIVSYNEQFF. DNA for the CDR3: TGTGCCAGCAGTTCGGACATCGTCTCCTACAATGAGCAGTTCTTC.